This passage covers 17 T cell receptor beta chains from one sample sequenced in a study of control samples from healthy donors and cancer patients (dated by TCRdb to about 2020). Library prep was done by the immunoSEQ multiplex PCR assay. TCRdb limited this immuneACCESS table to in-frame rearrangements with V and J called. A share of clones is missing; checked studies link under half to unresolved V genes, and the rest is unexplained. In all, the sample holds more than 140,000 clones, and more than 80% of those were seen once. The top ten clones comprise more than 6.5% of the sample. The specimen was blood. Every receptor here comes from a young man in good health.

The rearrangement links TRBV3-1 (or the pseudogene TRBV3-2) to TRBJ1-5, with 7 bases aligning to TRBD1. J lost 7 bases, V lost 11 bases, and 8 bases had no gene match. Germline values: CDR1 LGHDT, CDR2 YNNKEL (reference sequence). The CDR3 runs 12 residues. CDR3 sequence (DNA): TGTGCCTCGGGCAGGGGGGGCCAGCCCCAGCATTTT. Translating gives CASGRGGQPQHF.

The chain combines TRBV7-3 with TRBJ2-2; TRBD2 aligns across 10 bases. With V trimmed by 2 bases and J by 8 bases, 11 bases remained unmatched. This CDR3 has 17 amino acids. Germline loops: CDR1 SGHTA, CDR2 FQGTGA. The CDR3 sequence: CASSLRGERTSGGELFF. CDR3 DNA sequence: TGTGCCAGCAGCTTACGGGGGGAGAGGACTAGCGGTGGGGAGCTGTTTTTT. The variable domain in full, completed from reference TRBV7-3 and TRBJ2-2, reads GAGVSQTPSNKVTEKGKYVELRCDPISGHTALYWYRQSLGQGPEFLIYFQGTGAADDSGLPNDRFFAVRPEGSVSTLKIQRTERGDSAVYLCASSLRGERTSGGELFFGEGSRLTVL.

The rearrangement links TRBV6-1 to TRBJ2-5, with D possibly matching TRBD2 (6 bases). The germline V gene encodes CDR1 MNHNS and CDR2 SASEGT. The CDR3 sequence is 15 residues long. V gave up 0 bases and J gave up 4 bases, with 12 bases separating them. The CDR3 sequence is CASSEARREIETQYF. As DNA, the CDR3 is TGTGCCAGCAGTGAAGCGCGACGGGAGATAGAGACCCAGTACTTC.

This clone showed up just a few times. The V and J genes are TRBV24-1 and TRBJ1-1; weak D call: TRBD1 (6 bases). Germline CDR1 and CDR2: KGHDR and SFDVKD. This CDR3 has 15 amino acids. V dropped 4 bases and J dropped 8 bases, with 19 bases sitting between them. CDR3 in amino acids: CATSDDAVGGGEAFF. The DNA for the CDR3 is TGTGCCACCAGTGACGACGCGGTGGGAGGGGGAGAAGCTTTCTTT.

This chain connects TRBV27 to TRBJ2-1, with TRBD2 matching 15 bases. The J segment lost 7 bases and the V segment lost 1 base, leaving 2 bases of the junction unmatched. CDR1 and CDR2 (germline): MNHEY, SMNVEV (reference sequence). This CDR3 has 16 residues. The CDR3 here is CASSLLGLAGGNEQFF. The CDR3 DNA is TGTGCCAGCAGTTTATTGGGACTAGCGGGGGGTAATGAGCAGTTCTTC.

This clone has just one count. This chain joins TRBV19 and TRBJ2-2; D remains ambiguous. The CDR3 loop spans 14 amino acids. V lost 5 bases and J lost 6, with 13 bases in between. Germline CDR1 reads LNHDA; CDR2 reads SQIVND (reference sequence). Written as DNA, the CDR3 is TGTGCCAGTAGTTTCCTTGGGTGGGCCGGGGAGCTGTTTTTT. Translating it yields CASSFLGWAGELFF.

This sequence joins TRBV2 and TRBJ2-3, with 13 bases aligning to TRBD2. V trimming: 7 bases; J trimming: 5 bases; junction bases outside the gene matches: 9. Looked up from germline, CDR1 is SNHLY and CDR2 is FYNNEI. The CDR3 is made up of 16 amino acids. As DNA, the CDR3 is TGTGCCAGCAAAGAGACTAGCGGGGGGAATAGAGATACGCAGTATTTT. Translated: CASKETSGGNRDTQYF.

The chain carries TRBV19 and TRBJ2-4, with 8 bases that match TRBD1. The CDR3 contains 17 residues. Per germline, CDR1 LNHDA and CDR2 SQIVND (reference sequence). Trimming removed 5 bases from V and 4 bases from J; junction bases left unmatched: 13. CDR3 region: CASSPSRARQGKNIQYF. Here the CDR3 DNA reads TGTGCCAGTAGTCCGAGCCGGGCGAGACAGGGGAAAAACATTCAGTACTTC.

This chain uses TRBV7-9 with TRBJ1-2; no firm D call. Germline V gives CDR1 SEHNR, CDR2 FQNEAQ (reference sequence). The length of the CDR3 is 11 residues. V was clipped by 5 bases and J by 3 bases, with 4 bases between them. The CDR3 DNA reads TGTGCCAGCAGCAGGGACTATGGCTACACCTTC. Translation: CASSRDYGYTF.

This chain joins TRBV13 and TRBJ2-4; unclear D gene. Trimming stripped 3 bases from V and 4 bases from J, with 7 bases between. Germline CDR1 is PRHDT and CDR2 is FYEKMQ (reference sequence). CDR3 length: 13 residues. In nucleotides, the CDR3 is TGTGCCAGCAGCTTGGACGGTAAAAACATTCAGTACTTC. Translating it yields CASSLDGKNIQYF.

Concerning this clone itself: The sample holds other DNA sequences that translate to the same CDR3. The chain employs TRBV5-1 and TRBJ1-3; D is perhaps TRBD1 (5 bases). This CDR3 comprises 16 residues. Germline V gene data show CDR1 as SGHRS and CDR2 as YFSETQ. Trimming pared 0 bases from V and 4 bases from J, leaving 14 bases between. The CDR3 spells CASSLAGQGDGNTIYF. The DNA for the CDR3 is TGCGCCAGCAGCTTGGCCGGGCAGGGTGACGGAAACACCATATATTTT.

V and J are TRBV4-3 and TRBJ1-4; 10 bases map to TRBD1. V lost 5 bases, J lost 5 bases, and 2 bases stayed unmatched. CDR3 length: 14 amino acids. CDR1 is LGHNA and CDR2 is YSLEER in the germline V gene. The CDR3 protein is CASSSDRGNEKLFF. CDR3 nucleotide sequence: TGCGCCAGCAGCTCGGACAGGGGGAATGAAAAACTGTTTTTT.

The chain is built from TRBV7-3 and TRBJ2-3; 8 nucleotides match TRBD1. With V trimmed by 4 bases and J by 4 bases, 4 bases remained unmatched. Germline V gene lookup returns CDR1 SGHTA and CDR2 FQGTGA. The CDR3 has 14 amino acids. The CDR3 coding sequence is TGTGCCAGCAGCTGGACAGGGCCCCCAGATACGCAGTATTTT. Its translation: CASSWTGPPDTQYF.

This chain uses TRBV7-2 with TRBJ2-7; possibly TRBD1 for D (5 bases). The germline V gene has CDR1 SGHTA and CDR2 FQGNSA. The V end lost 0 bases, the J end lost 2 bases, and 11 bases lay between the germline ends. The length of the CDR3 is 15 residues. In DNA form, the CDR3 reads TGTGCCAGCAGCTTAGCTCCCAGGGAAACCTACGAGCAGTACTTC. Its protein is CASSLAPRETYEQYF.

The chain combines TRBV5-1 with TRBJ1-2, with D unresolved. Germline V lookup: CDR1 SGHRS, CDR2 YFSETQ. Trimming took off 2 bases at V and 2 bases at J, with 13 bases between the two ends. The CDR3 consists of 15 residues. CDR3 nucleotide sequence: TGCGCCAGCAGCTTTTTTAACAGATCAAACTATGGCTACACCTTC. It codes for CASSFFNRSNYGYTF. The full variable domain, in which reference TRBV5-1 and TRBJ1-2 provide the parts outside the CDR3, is KAGVTQTPRYLIKTRGQQVTLSCSPISGHRSVSWYQQTPGQGLQFLFEYFSETQRNKGNFPGRFSGRQFSNSRSEMNVSTLELGDSALYLCASSFFNRSNYGYTFGSGTRLTVV.

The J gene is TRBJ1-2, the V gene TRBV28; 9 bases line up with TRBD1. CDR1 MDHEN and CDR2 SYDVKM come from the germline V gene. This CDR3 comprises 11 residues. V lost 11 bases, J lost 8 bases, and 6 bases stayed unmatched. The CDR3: CAGQGMSGYTF. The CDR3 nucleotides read TGTGCCGGACAGGGGATGTCAGGCTACACCTTC.

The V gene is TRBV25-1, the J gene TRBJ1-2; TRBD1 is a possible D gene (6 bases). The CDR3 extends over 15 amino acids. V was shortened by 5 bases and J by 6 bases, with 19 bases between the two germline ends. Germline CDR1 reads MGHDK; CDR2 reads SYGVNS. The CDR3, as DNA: TGTGCCAGCAGTCTGGCTTCGGGGGCAGAGGATGGCTACACCTTC. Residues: CASSLASGAEDGYTF.